This T cell receptor (beta chain) is drawn from a study of cytomegalovirus exposure and HLA in healthy donors. Study-level points and caveats: The study listed approximately 160 cytomegalovirus-associated TCR beta chains. That first-cohort TCR clusters tended to co-occur in the roughly 120 validation repertoires was found in a later analysis.

The donors were part of the validation cohort of 120 subjects. That cohort was separate from the first cohort, which comprised under 750 subjects. TCRdb keeps only in-frame clones here, not all; method: immunoSEQ multiplex PCR. The repertoire has about 120,000 clones, 80% to 90% of them found once; the top ten carry around 4.5%. Germline CDR1 reads MDHEN; CDR2 reads SYDVKM. The CDR3 loop spans 12 amino acids. V lost 4 bases, J lost 9 bases, and 10 bases lay in between. Concerning this clone: Its specificity is unknown.

The sequenced material came from PBMCs. This chain uses TRBV28 with TRBJ2-1; no firm D call. This clonotype was obtained from a man aged 18 to 29 in good health and CMV-seropositive. CDR3 amino acids: CASSWAPGEQFF. CDR3 nucleotide sequence: TGTGCCAGCAGTTGGGCCCCCGGTGAGCAGTTCTTC.